Presented here are 15 T cell receptor beta chains from one specimen sequenced in a study of T cell responses to AZD1222 COVID-19 vaccine. Sequencing used immunoSEQ multiplex PCR; TCRdb keeps in-frame clones, though not all of them. The sample yields 130,000 or so clones, around 94% seen once. Sequenced material: peripheral blood, taken on day 0 of AZD1222 vaccination. These receptors all stem from an adult in good health.

The chain links TRBV6-5 to TRBJ2-3, with D perhaps TRBD2 (6 bases). V was pared by 7 bases and J by 0 bases, with 14 bases between. The CDR3 runs to 15 residues. Germline CDR1 reads MNHEY; CDR2 reads SVGAGI. The CDR3 nucleotides are TGTGCCAGCACCCCCTCGGGACTTAGCACAGATACGCAGTATTTT. This codes for CASTPSGLSTDTQYF.

The rearrangement links TRBV7-2 to TRBJ1-5; weak D call: TRBD1 (5 bases). The V gene's germline CDR1 is SGHTA and CDR2 FQGNSA. The V end was cut by 1 base, the J end by 5 bases, with 12 bases between. The CDR3 has 15 amino acids. For the CDR3, the DNA is TGTGCCAGCAGCTTAGAAGGGACCCCCCATCAGCCCCAGCATTTT. It is translated as CASSLEGTPHQPQHF. Complete variable domain (other parts from reference TRBV7-2 and TRBJ1-5): GAGVSQSPSNKVTEKGKDVELRCDPISGHTALYWYRQSLGQGLEFLIYFQGNSAPDKSGLPSDRFSAERTGGSVSTLTIQRTQQEDSAVYLCASSLEGTPHQPQHFGDGTRLSIL.

The chain joins TRBV2 to TRBJ1-5; D gene uncertain. The V end lost 3 bases, the J end lost 4 bases, and 10 bases lay between the germline ends. This CDR3 has 14 residues. Looked up from germline, CDR1 is SNHLY and CDR2 is FYNNEI. The CDR3 coding sequence is TGTGCCAGCAGTGACGGGGTGCAGAATCAGCCCCAGCATTTT. Translated: CASSDGVQNQPQHF.

This clone was counted once. The chain combines TRBV7-9 with TRBJ1-1, with no clear D. Germline CDR1 is SEHNR and CDR2 is FQNEAQ (reference sequence). Trimming stripped 7 bases from V and 1 base from J, with 4 bases between. The CDR3 runs to 11 residues. The DNA of the CDR3 is TGTGCCAGCACCTCGAACACTGAAGCTTTCTTT. It codes for CASTSNTEAFF.

This rearrangement joins TRBV18 to TRBJ1-1, with a possible D match to TRBD1 (6 bases). CDR1 and CDR2 (germline): KGHSH, LQKENI. The CDR3 extends over 14 amino acids. The V end lost 2 bases, the J end lost 0 bases, and 7 bases lay between the germline ends. The CDR3 here is CASSPRGLNTEAFF. For the CDR3, the DNA is TGTGCCAGCTCACCAAGGGGGTTGAACACTGAAGCTTTCTTT.

V is TRBV7-9 and J is TRBJ2-5; 9 bases map to TRBD1. Trimming took 5 bases from V and 5 from J; bases not matched to a gene: 12. The CDR3 contains 16 residues. CDR1 and CDR2 from the germline V gene are SEHNR and FQNEAQ (reference sequence). CDR3 sequence (DNA): TGTGCCAGCAGCCGTACTACCGACAGGGGGGAGGAGACCCAGTACTTC. Amino acids: CASSRTTDRGEETQYF.

A remark on this clone: Relative to the germline gene, one junction end is altered; a read error may explain this. This rearrangement joins TRBV15 to TRBJ2-3; no definite D call. Germline V gene data show CDR1 as LNHNV and CDR2 as YYDKDF (reference sequence). The CDR3 covers 13 residues. The CDR3 loop reads CAISISDTDTQYF. In nucleotides, the CDR3 is TGTGCCATCAGCATATCGGACACAGATACGCAGTATTTT. Looking up the rest from reference TRBV15 and TRBJ2-3 gives the full variable domain: DAMVIQNPRYQVTQFGKPVTLSCSQTLNHNVMYWYQQKSSQAPKLLFHYYDKDFNNEADTPDNFQSRRPNTSFCFLDIRSPGLGDTAMYLCAISISDTDTQYFGPGTRLTVL.

This rearrangement joins TRBV2 to TRBJ1-1, with a possible D match to TRBD1 (5 bases). There are 12 residues in the CDR3. V was pared by 7 bases and J by 10 bases, with 16 bases between. Germline V lookup: CDR1 SNHLY, CDR2 FYNNEI. CDR3 region: CASTGTLDVAFF. In DNA, the CDR3 is TGTGCCAGCACCGGGACGTTAGATGTAGCTTTCTTT.

V and J are TRBV4-1 and TRBJ2-1, with 11 nucleotides matching TRBD2. Per germline, CDR1 MGHRA and CDR2 YSYEKL. Trimming at V came to 4 bases and at J to 8 bases, leaving 4 bases not matched to a gene. This CDR3 is 14 amino acids long. In DNA form, the CDR3 reads TGCGCCAGCAGCCTAGCGGGACTAGCGGATGAGCAGTTCTTC. Translated, it gives CASSLAGLADEQFF.

The chain recombines TRBV6-5 with TRBJ1-1, with D possibly TRBD1 on 5 matching bases. Looked up from germline, CDR1 is MNHEY and CDR2 is SVGAGI. V was pared by 7 bases and J by 1 base, with 16 bases between. This CDR3 is built from 15 residues. The CDR3 DNA follows: TGTGCCAGCATACTATGGGACCGGGCGAACACTGAAGCTTTCTTT. Encoded protein: CASILWDRANTEAFF.

This chain links TRBV19 with TRBJ1-1, with 8 bases fitting TRBD1. The CDR3 covers 15 residues. Germline V gene sequence: CDR1 LNHDA, CDR2 SQIVND (reference sequence). The V segment lost 5 bases and the J segment 3 bases; nucleotides outside the gene matches: 8. As DNA, the CDR3 is TGTGCCAGTAGTCCCCTGACAGGGGTGGACACTGAAGCTTTCTTT. Translated, it gives CASSPLTGVDTEAFF.

The chain carries TRBV7-2 and TRBJ2-2; no definite D call. V was pared by 8 bases and J by 3 bases, with 7 bases between. Germline V gene data show CDR1 as SGHTA and CDR2 as FQGNSA. This CDR3 contains 12 residues. The chain's CDR3 is CASEYYTGELFF. DNA for the CDR3: TGTGCCAGCGAGTACTACACCGGGGAGCTGTTTTTT. The entire variable domain, with the rest obtained from reference TRBV7-2 and TRBJ2-2, is as follows: GAGVSQSPSNKVTEKGKDVELRCDPISGHTALYWYRQSLGQGLEFLIYFQGNSAPDKSGLPSDRFSAERTGGSVSTLTIQRTQQEDSAVYLCASEYYTGELFFGEGSRLTVL.

The rearrangement joins TRBV4-1 to TRBJ2-5; no definite D call. Trimming pared 4 bases from V and 5 bases from J, leaving 11 bases between. CDR1 is MGHRA and CDR2 is YSYEKL in the germline V gene. The CDR3 is made up of 13 amino acids. CDR3 bases: TGCGCCAGCAGCCTAGGAGTTGCTGAGACCCAGTACTTC. This gives the protein CASSLGVAETQYF.

The V and J genes are TRBV30 and TRBJ2-1; D is uncertain. The CDR3 totals 13 residues. Germline-derived CDR1 and CDR2 are GTSNPN and SVGIG (reference sequence). Trimming removed 1 base from V and 3 bases from J, with 7 bases in between. CDR3 in amino acids: CAWSGISYNEQFF. The CDR3 bases are TGTGCCTGGAGTGGGATTAGCTACAATGAGCAGTTCTTC.

The chain combines TRBV6-6 with TRBJ1-5, with no clear D. CDR1 is MNHNY and CDR2 is SVGAGI in the germline V gene (reference sequence). Trimming took off 2 bases at V and 0 bases at J, with 11 bases between the two ends. This CDR3 is 16 amino acids long. As DNA, the CDR3 is TGTGCCAGCAGTTACCAAGGTCCGTCTAGCAATCAGCCCCAGCATTTT. This sequence encodes CASSYQGPSSNQPQHF.